This TCR beta chain comes out of a study of shared clonotypes between healthy human individuals. This clone was counted a single time. CD45RO negativity and positive selection for CCR7 defined naive CD8 cells, a population that excluded terminally differentiated effector memory CD45RA+ cells. The protocol was immunoSEQ multiplex PCR, while the TCRdb copy is restricted to in-frame clones and leaves out a portion. Of just over 2,000,000 clones listed, about 95% are singletons. Germline CDR1 SGHVS, CDR2 FNYEAQ. J gave up 5 bases and V 5 bases, and 5 bases lay outside the gene matches. The CDR3 totals 16 residues.

This chain uses TRBV7-6 with TRBJ2-2; 13 bases align to TRBD2. The sample consisted of naive CD8+ T cells sorted from blood. The TCR originated in a man between 18 and 29 years old in good health. CDR3 sequence (DNA): TGTGCCAGCAGCGTTGGGACTAGCGGGACTACCGGGGAGCTGTTTTTT. Protein sequence: CASSVGTSGTTGELFF.